The 25 T cell receptor beta chains listed next were all sequenced from one sample in a study of blood T cell repertoires in COVID-19. Assay: immunoSEQ multiplex PCR; the TCRdb copy retains only in-frame clones and omits some. The sample lists some 330,000 clones, roughly 86% occurring once. Sample: PBMCs or T cells enriched from blood (not recorded which). The receptors were gathered from a man between 40 and 49 years old in a cohort exposed to, infected with or recovered from COVID-19 (not recorded which).

The chain employs TRBV30 and TRBJ2-6, with 7 bases lining up with TRBD1. Trimming at V came to 1 base and at J to 0 bases, leaving 6 bases not matched to a gene. The CDR3 sequence is 17 residues long. From germline, CDR1 is GTSNPN and CDR2 SVGIG (reference sequence). The DNA for the CDR3 is TGTGCCTGGAGTGAGGGGGCCGCCCTCTCTGGGGCCAACGTCCTGACTTTC. It codes for CAWSEGAALSGANVLTF.

In DNA form, the CDR3 reads TGTGCCAGTAGTATAAGACAGCCAACCGGGGAGCTGTTTTTT. Its protein is CASSIRQPTGELFF. This sequence joins TRBV19 and TRBJ2-2, with a possible D match to TRBD1 (5 bases). Germline V gene lookup returns CDR1 LNHDA and CDR2 SQIVND (reference sequence). Trimming took off 2 bases at V and 5 bases at J, with 9 bases between the two ends. The CDR3 runs 14 residues.

The chain links TRBV6-1 to TRBJ2-5, with D maybe TRBD1 (6 bases). There are 14 residues in the CDR3. Germline CDR1 MNHNS, CDR2 SASEGT. V was pared by 2 bases and J by 5 bases, with 12 bases between. Here the CDR3 DNA reads TGTGCCAGCAGTGAACTACAGGGTTGGGAGACCCAGTACTTC. Translated: CASSELQGWETQYF.

V and J are TRBV5-1 and TRBJ1-6; 7 bases are a match to TRBD1. V was clipped by 4 bases and J by 3 bases; unmatched bases: 7. CDR1 is SGHRS and CDR2 is YFSETQ in the germline V gene. This CDR3 is built from 16 residues. Here the CDR3 DNA reads TGCGCCAGCAGCGTCGGACAGGACGTCTATAATTCACCCCTCCACTTT. Translating it yields CASSVGQDVYNSPLHF.

The chain carries TRBV7-9 and TRBJ2-7, with 11 bases that match TRBD1. V shed 1 base, J shed 6 bases, and the junction held 5 bases outside the gene matches. The CDR3 runs to 15 residues. Germline assignment: CDR1 SEHNR and CDR2 FQNEAQ (reference sequence). The CDR3 protein is CASSLVLDRGREQYF. The CDR3 nucleotides are TGTGCCAGCAGCTTAGTGTTGGACAGGGGGCGCGAGCAGTACTTC.

The V and J genes are TRBV27 and TRBJ2-7; 9 positions agree with TRBD1. This CDR3 spans 17 amino acids. CDR1 and CDR2 (germline): MNHEY, SMNVEV (reference sequence). V shed 3 bases and J 5 bases; nucleotides not matched to a gene: 14. In DNA form, the CDR3 reads TGTGCCAGCAGTTTGGAGGGACAGGGTCTCCCGGGTCACGAGCAGTACTTC. This encodes CASSLEGQGLPGHEQYF.

Points on this clone: The sample holds other DNA sequences that translate to the same CDR3. This chain connects TRBV2 to TRBJ1-2, with 7 bases matching TRBD1. The CDR3 has 16 residues. From germline, CDR1 is SNHLY and CDR2 FYNNEI. V dropped 2 bases and J dropped 8; count of bases not matched to a gene: 14. CDR3 protein: CASSERDRVPQVGYTF. DNA of the CDR3: TGTGCCAGCAGTGAACGGGACAGAGTGCCGCAAGTGGGCTACACCTTC.

The chain has TRBV5-1 and TRBJ2-1; D possibly corresponds to TRBD1 (6 bases). V was clipped by 4 bases and J by 10 bases, with 21 bases between them. The CDR3 is made up of 15 amino acids. In germline, CDR1 is SGHRS, CDR2 YFSETQ. CDR3 in amino acids: CASSLGGADQSEQFF. The CDR3, as DNA: TGCGCCAGCAGCCTAGGGGGAGCGGACCAAAGCGAGCAGTTCTTC. Full variable domain (rest looked up from reference TRBV5-1 and TRBJ2-1): KAGVTQTPRYLIKTRGQQVTLSCSPISGHRSVSWYQQTPGQGLQFLFEYFSETQRNKGNFPGRFSGRQFSNSRSEMNVSTLELGDSALYLCASSLGGADQSEQFFGPGTRLTVL.

This clone was recorded once. The chain employs TRBV5-1 and TRBJ2-1, with 8 bases fitting TRBD1. The germline V gene encodes CDR1 SGHRS and CDR2 YFSETQ. The J segment lost 10 bases and the V segment lost 3 bases, leaving 15 bases of the junction unmatched. There are 16 residues in the CDR3. CDR3: CASSSGQGVLAGEQFF. The CDR3 DNA reads as TGCGCCAGCAGCTCCGGACAGGGTGTGCTGGCTGGGGAGCAGTTCTTC.

This clone was counted a single time. The chain has TRBV28 and TRBJ2-7; TRBD1 matches at 9 bases. CDR3 length: 15 residues. V lost 7 bases and J lost 5; bases outside the gene matches: 12. Germline V gene data show CDR1 as MDHEN and CDR2 as SYDVKM. The CDR3 reads CASTRTGALVHEQYF. The CDR3, as DNA: TGTGCCAGCACCCGGACAGGGGCCCTTGTCCACGAGCAGTACTTC.

The chain combines TRBV6-5 with TRBJ2-2; 11 bases are shared with TRBD2. Germline trimming cut 4 bases from V and 7 bases from J; bases unmatched to any gene: 5. The CDR3 is 15 amino acids. The germline V gene encodes CDR1 MNHEY and CDR2 SVGAGI. CDR3 DNA: TGTGCCAGCAGTTTAGCGGGAGGGCCTGGCGGGGAGCTGTTTTTT. The encoded protein is CASSLAGGPGGELFF.

This chain connects TRBV3-1 (or the pseudogene TRBV3-2) to TRBJ1-3; TRBD1 might be the D (5 bases). Looked up from germline, CDR1 is LGHDT and CDR2 is YNNKEL (reference sequence). CDR3 size: 13 residues. Deletions cut 5 bases from V and 2 bases from J, with 7 bases between. The CDR3 nucleotides are TGTGCCAGCAGCGACAGTACTGGAAACACCATATATTTT. It yields the protein CASSDSTGNTIYF.

This clone has a single count. The chain couples TRBV27 to TRBJ1-6, with D possibly being TRBD1 (5 bases). CDR1 MNHEY and CDR2 SMNVEV come from the germline V gene (reference sequence). V was pared by 4 bases and J by 0 bases, with 13 bases between. The CDR3 runs to 17 residues. This chain's CDR3 is CASSSRAGVSYNSPLHF. CDR3 DNA: TGTGCCAGCAGTTCGCGGGCGGGGGTCTCCTATAATTCACCCCTCCACTTT.

V usage is TRBV5-1 and J usage is TRBJ1-4; D is uncertain. Germline assignment: CDR1 SGHRS and CDR2 YFSETQ. Trimming left V 1 base short and J 6 bases short, with 10 bases between. The CDR3 contains 14 residues. CDR3 DNA sequence: TGCGCCAGCAGCTTGAGAGGGCAGGATGAAAAACTGTTTTTT. It encodes CASSLRGQDEKLFF. Full variable domain (remainder filled in from reference TRBV5-1 and TRBJ1-4): KAGVTQTPRYLIKTRGQQVTLSCSPISGHRSVSWYQQTPGQGLQFLFEYFSETQRNKGNFPGRFSGRQFSNSRSEMNVSTLELGDSALYLCASSLRGQDEKLFFGSGTQLSVL.

The chain recombines TRBV19 with TRBJ2-3; 16 bases line up with TRBD2. With V trimmed by 5 bases and J by 5 bases, 4 bases remained unmatched. CDR3 size: 16 residues. From germline, CDR1 is LNHDA and CDR2 SQIVND (reference sequence). The CDR3 reads CASSPGLAGGRDTQYF. As DNA, the CDR3 is TGTGCCAGTAGTCCGGGACTAGCGGGAGGGAGAGATACGCAGTATTTT.

V is TRBV9 and J is TRBJ1-3, with 7 bases that match TRBD1. V shed 4 bases, J shed 1 base, and the junction held 5 bases outside the gene matches. The CDR3 is made up of 15 amino acids. The germline V gene has CDR1 SGDLS and CDR2 YYNGEE. The CDR3 loop reads CASSPEQGSGNTIYF. As DNA, the CDR3 is TGTGCCAGCAGCCCCGAACAGGGGTCTGGAAACACCATATATTTT.

The rearrangement links TRBV19 to TRBJ2-5; D is possibly TRBD1 (8 bases). This CDR3 is built from 16 residues. The V gene lost 1 base and the J gene lost 2 bases, with 14 bases spanning the gap. Germline CDR1 LNHDA, CDR2 SQIVND (reference sequence). This CDR3 is CASSIVGGTGQETQYF. CDR3 sequence (DNA): TGTGCCAGTAGTATAGTGGGAGGGACAGGACAAGAGACCCAGTACTTC.

The chain carries TRBV5-1 and TRBJ2-6; D is unclear. The CDR3 runs to 15 residues. V lost 2 bases and J 0 bases, leaving 6 bases between the germline ends. Looked up from germline, CDR1 is SGHRS and CDR2 is YFSETQ. The CDR3 region is CASSFRSSGANVLTF. The CDR3 DNA follows: TGCGCCAGCAGCTTTAGGAGCTCTGGGGCCAACGTCCTGACTTTC.

The V gene is TRBV5-5, the J gene TRBJ1-1; maybe TRBD1 (6 bases). This CDR3 is built from 14 residues. Trimming took 1 base from V and 4 from J, leaving 11 bases between them. The germline V gene has CDR1 SGHKS and CDR2 YYEKEE (reference sequence). CDR3 sequence (DNA): TGTGCCAGCAGCTTGCCGCGAGGGGGCACTGAAGCTTTCTTT. It encodes CASSLPRGGTEAFF.

The chain has TRBV2 and TRBJ2-7, with D maybe TRBD1 (5 bases). Germline values: CDR1 SNHLY, CDR2 FYNNEI. The CDR3 length is 13 residues. V dropped 4 bases and J dropped 7 bases, with 14 bases sitting between them. CDR3 bases: TGTGCCAGCAGTGTTTTCAGGGCTGAGGAGCAGTACTTC. This gives the protein CASSVFRAEEQYF.

J is TRBJ1-3 and V is TRBV3-1 (or the pseudogene TRBV3-2), with D maybe TRBD1 (5 bases). Between the trimmed V and J ends, which lost 4 bases and 4 bases, there was a span of 11 bases. CDR1 LGHDT and CDR2 YNNKEL come from the germline V gene (reference sequence). The CDR3 runs to 14 residues. CDR3 sequence: CASSPRQLGNTIYF. The CDR3, as DNA: TGTGCCAGCAGCCCGCGACAGCTAGGAAACACCATATATTTT.

This chain links TRBV7-9 with TRBJ2-3, with no clear D. The V end lost 1 base, the J end lost 3 bases, and 11 bases lay between the germline ends. CDR1 is SEHNR and CDR2 is FQNEAQ in the germline V gene (reference sequence). The CDR3 is made up of 15 amino acids. CDR3 DNA: TGTGCCAGCAGCTTAGATCAGACGCGGACAGATACGCAGTATTTT. Translating it yields CASSLDQTRTDTQYF. The entire variable domain, with the rest obtained from reference TRBV7-9 and TRBJ2-3, is as follows: DTGVSQNPRHKITKRGQNVTFRCDPISEHNRLYWYRQTLGQGPEFLTYFQNEAQLEKSRLLSDRFSAERPKGSFSTLEIQRTEQGDSAMYLCASSLDQTRTDTQYFGPGTRLTVL.

This clone was detected a few times. CDR3 bases: TGTGCCAGCAGCTCTCAGGATGAGCAGTTCTTC. It is translated as CASSSQDEQFF. The chain recombines TRBV5-4 with TRBJ2-1; D call uncertain. Trimming took off 3 bases at V and 8 bases at J, with 6 bases between the two ends. The V gene's germline CDR1 is SGHNT and CDR2 YYREEE (reference sequence). The CDR3 is made up of 11 amino acids. Using reference TRBV5-4 and TRBJ2-1 for the parts outside the CDR3, the full variable domain is ETGVTQSPTHLIKTRGQQVTLRCSSQSGHNTVSWYQQALGQGPQFIFQYYREEENGRGNFPPRFSGLQFPNYSSELNVNALELDDSALYLCASSSQDEQFFGPGTRLTVL.

The chain carries TRBV4-2 and TRBJ2-6; the D gene is possibly TRBD1 (5 bases). Trimming pared 6 bases from V and 0 bases from J, leaving 9 bases between. CDR1 and CDR2 (germline): LGHNA, YNFKEQ. This CDR3 region has 15 residues. The CDR3 loop is CASSRQSSGANVLTF. In DNA, the CDR3 is TGTGCCAGCAGTCGACAGAGCTCTGGGGCCAACGTCCTGACTTTC.

In its sample, this clone was seen once. The V gene is TRBV7-9, the J gene TRBJ2-2; 7 positions match TRBD1. The J segment lost 4 bases and the V segment lost 2 bases, leaving 7 bases of the junction unmatched. The V gene's germline CDR1 is SEHNR and CDR2 FQNEAQ (reference sequence). The CDR3 runs to 16 residues. CDR3 sequence reads: CASSLSEGARTGELFF. The CDR3 coding sequence is TGTGCCAGCAGCTTAAGTGAGGGGGCGCGCACCGGGGAGCTGTTTTTT.